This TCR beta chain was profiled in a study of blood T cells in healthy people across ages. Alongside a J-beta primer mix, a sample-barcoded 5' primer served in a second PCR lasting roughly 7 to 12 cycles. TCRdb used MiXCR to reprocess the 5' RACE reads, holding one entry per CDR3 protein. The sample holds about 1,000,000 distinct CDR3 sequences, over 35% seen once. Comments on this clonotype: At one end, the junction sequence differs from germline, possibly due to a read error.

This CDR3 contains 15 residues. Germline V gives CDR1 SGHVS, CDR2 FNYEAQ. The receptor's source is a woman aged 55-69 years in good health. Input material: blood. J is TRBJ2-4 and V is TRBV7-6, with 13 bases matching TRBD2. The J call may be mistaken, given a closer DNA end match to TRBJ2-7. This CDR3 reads CAGSTRTSGSYEQYF. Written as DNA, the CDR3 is TGTGCCGGCAGCACCCGGACTAGCGGGAGCTACGAGCAGTACTTC.